This T cell receptor (beta chain) was recovered during a study of T cells in Graves' hyperthyroidism and ophthalmopathy. Researchers amplified the TCR beta CDR3 regions from RNA transcripts. HTBI primers were employed in a first-round RT-PCR of the TCR CDR3. TCRdb reprocessed the multiplex PCR reads with MiXCR, giving one entry per CDR3 protein. The sample records around 480,000 distinct CDR3 sequences, around an eighth being singletons. The authors took PBMCs from 10 ml fresh peripheral blood. CDR1 is SGDLS, CDR2 YYNGEE, per germline. The CDR3 totals 19 residues. Trimming cost V 0 bases and J 0 bases; bases outside gene matches: 10.

The chain carries TRBV9 and TRBJ2-1, with 9 bases fitting TRBD2. The TCR sequence derives from a woman between 18 and 30 years old with Graves' hyperthyroidism. What was sequenced was blood. The CDR3 loop reads CASSVGRGGAGSSYNEQFF. The CDR3 nucleotides read TGTGCCAGCAGCGTAGGACGCGGGGGGGCGGGAAGCTCCTACAATGAGCAGTTCTTC.